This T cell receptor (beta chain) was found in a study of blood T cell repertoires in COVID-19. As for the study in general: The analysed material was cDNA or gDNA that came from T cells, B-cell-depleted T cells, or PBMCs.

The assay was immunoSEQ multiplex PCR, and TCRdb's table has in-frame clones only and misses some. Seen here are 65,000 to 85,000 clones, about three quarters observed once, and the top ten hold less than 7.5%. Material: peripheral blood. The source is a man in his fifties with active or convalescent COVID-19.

Here the CDR3 reads CASSQGQRSYNEQFF. The CDR3 region has the DNA TGTGCCAGCAGCCAGGGACAGCGGTCCTACAATGAGCAGTTCTTC. The rearrangement joins TRBV5-6 to TRBJ2-1, with 7 bases that match TRBD1. The CDR3 contains 15 residues. Germline trimming cut 4 bases from V and 1 base from J; bases unmatched to any gene: 5. Germline V gene lookup returns CDR1 SGHDT and CDR2 YYEEEE.